Below are 20 T cell receptor beta chains sequenced from a single sample in a study of T cells in Graves' hyperthyroidism and ophthalmopathy (dated by TCRdb to about 2019). The method behind the library was multiplex PCR. Instrument on record: Illumina HiSeq 2000. The TCR beta CDR3 regions were amplified from RNA transcripts. For the first round of RT-PCR on the TCR CDR3, the HTBI primer set was used together with the Qiagen OneStep RT-PCR kit. Using fastp trimming at Q25 and MiXCR clonotype assembly, TCRdb reanalyzed the public sequencing data and kept in-frame beta chains. Each entry is one CDR3 protein sequence, shown with its most common DNA and genes. The sample table contains over 500,000 distinct CDR3 sequences; only one count was recorded for around 15% of them. The ten largest clones add up to 25% to 30% of the sample. The material sequenced was blood. These receptors came from a woman under 40 with Graves' ophthalmopathy.

This clonotype occurred a few times. The genes are TRBV7-9 and TRBJ2-7; 12 nucleotides line up with TRBD2. The V segment lost 0 bases and the J segment 9 bases; nucleotides outside the gene matches: 9. The CDR3 is 16 amino acids. The germline gives CDR1 SEHNR, CDR2 FQNEAQ (reference sequence). CDR3 sequence (DNA): TGTGCCAGCAGCTTAGCTCCAACTAGCGGGAGGCCATGGCAGTACTTC. This codes for CASSLAPTSGRPWQYF.

Worth noting for this clonotype: A much larger clone lies a single base off, so this may be a read error. The V and J genes are TRBV20-1 and TRBJ2-3; 9 bases map to TRBD2. The CDR3 covers 14 residues. In germline, CDR1 is DFQATT, CDR2 SNEGSKA (reference sequence). V shed 6 bases and J 5 bases; nucleotides not matched to a gene: 9. The CDR3 here is CSARAGGLLDTQYF. The DNA of the CDR3 is TGCAGTGCCCGGGCGGGAGGGCTCTTAGATACGCAGTATTTT.

This clonotype was recorded many times. The V call is TRBV11-2, the J call TRBJ1-2, with D unresolved. The length of the CDR3 is 13 residues. With 5 bases removed from V and 2 bases from J, the gap between germline ends came to 9 bases. The germline CDR1 and CDR2 sequences are SGHAT and FQNNGV. As DNA, the CDR3 is TGTGCCAGCAGCACCCTACAGAACTATGGCTACACCTTC. Amino acids: CASSTLQNYGYTF.

This clonotype was counted ten times or more. The rearrangement joins TRBV7-9 to TRBJ2-7; the D is unclear. V was trimmed by 1 base and J by 5 bases, leaving 12 bases between them. Germline CDR1 SEHNR, CDR2 FQNEAQ (reference sequence). The CDR3 is 14 residues long. The DNA for the CDR3 is TGTGCCAGCAGCTTAGTGGCGGACGCCGACGAGCAGTACTTC. It codes for CASSLVADADEQYF.

This clonotype has at least ten counts. V gene TRBV24-1 combines with J gene TRBJ2-1; D may correspond to TRBD1 or TRBD2 (7 bases each). The CDR3 contains 17 residues. The V end lost 0 bases, the J end lost 9 bases, and 20 bases lay between the germline ends. The V gene's germline CDR1 is KGHDR and CDR2 SFDVKD. The CDR3: CATSDLRWGGTGAEQFF. DNA of the CDR3: TGTGCCACCAGTGATTTGCGATGGGGGGGAACAGGGGCTGAGCAGTTCTTC.

The chain recombines TRBV28 with TRBJ2-2, with 9 bases matching TRBD2. Trimming removed 4 bases from V and 4 bases from J; junction bases left unmatched: 7. The CDR3 is made up of 16 amino acids. Germline-derived CDR1 and CDR2 are MDHEN and SYDVKM. This CDR3 reads CASSSPSGEGTGELFF. The DNA of the CDR3 is TGTGCCAGCAGTTCCCCTAGCGGGGAGGGCACCGGGGAGCTGTTTTTT. Supplemented by reference TRBV28 and TRBJ2-2, the full variable domain reads DVKVTQSSRYLVKRTGEKVFLECVQDMDHENMFWYRQDPGLGLRLIYFSYDVKMKEKGDIPEGYSVSREKKERFSLILESASTNQTSMYLCASSSPSGEGTGELFFGEGSRLTVL.

In its sample, this clonotype was seen a few times. The chain employs TRBV6-4 and TRBJ2-3; no definite D call. The CDR3 is 14 residues long. Germline V gene data show CDR1 as MRHNA and CDR2 as SNTAGT. The V end lost 0 bases, the J end lost 2 bases, and 6 bases lay between the germline ends. The CDR3 loop is CASSDSAITDTQYF. CDR3 DNA sequence: TGTGCCAGCAGTGACTCGGCTATCACAGATACGCAGTATTTT.

This clonotype was detected many times. The chain combines TRBV7-9 with TRBJ2-3; D ambiguous. This CDR3 is built from 12 residues. Trimming shortened V by 8 bases and J by 5 bases, and 11 bases separated the two germline ends. Germline CDR1 reads SEHNR; CDR2 reads FQNEAQ (reference sequence). The CDR3 nucleotides are TGTGCCAGCCTCCCGGATCGAGATACGCAGTATTTT. As protein: CASLPDRDTQYF.

V usage is TRBV30 and J usage is TRBJ2-1, with D perhaps TRBD1 (5 bases). V gave up 2 bases and J gave up 4 bases, with 6 bases separating them. Germline V CDR1 and CDR2: GTSNPN, SVGIG (reference sequence). This CDR3 spans 12 amino acids. CDR3 loop: CAWSQGYNEQFF. Here the CDR3 DNA reads TGTGCCTGGAGTCAGGGATACAATGAGCAGTTCTTC.

This chain connects TRBV2 to TRBJ2-5; D unresolved. Trimming cost V 4 bases and J 7 bases, with 10 bases left between them. CDR3 length: 12 residues. Germline V gives CDR1 SNHLY, CDR2 FYNNEI. CDR3 sequence (DNA): TGTGCCAGCAGTGGGACCCAGCGGACCCAGTACTTC. Its protein product is CASSGTQRTQYF.

This clonotype was seen many times. The chain is built from TRBV30 and TRBJ2-3, with TRBD2 identical over 13 bases. The CDR3 loop spans 15 amino acids. V gave up 6 bases and J gave up 6 bases; unmatched junction bases: 9. CDR1 is GTSNPN, CDR2 SVGIG, per germline (reference sequence). The DNA of the CDR3 is TGTGCCTGTACTAGCGGGAGGGCCGAGGGGGATACGCAGTATTTT. Translation: CACTSGRAEGDTQYF.

The sample holds many counts of this clonotype. V usage is TRBV11-1 and J usage is TRBJ2-3; 7 nucleotides agree with TRBD1. Unmatched junction bases numbered 5, after V lost 7 bases and J lost 1 base. CDR3 length equals 14 residues. Germline V gene sequence: CDR1 SGHAT, CDR2 FQDESV (reference sequence). CDR3 residues: CASTRDSRTDTQYF. The CDR3 region has the DNA TGTGCCAGCACCCGGGACAGCCGCACAGATACGCAGTATTTT.

In this sample, this clonotype turned up many times. This sequence joins TRBV30 and TRBJ2-5, with TRBD1 matching 7 bases. Per the germline V gene, CDR1 is GTSNPN and CDR2 is SVGIG (reference sequence). The V segment lost 5 bases and the J segment 8 bases; nucleotides outside the gene matches: 2. There are 10 residues in the CDR3. The CDR3: CAWRQGTQYF. The CDR3, as DNA: TGTGCCTGGCGACAGGGCACCCAGTACTTC.

The V and J genes are TRBV20-1 and TRBJ2-1, with unresolved D. The CDR3 is made up of 14 amino acids. Trimming pared 6 bases from V and 5 bases from J, leaving 17 bases between. Looked up from germline, CDR1 is DFQATT and CDR2 is SNEGSKA (reference sequence). The CDR3 here is CSASAGHRNNEQFF. CDR3 in DNA: TGCAGTGCGTCCGCCGGGCACCGGAACAATGAGCAGTTCTTC.

This clonotype was observed at least ten times. This chain uses TRBV18 with TRBJ2-7; possibly TRBD2 for D (5 bases). Trimming removed 1 base at V and 4 bases at J, with 8 bases between. CDR3 size: 13 residues. CDR1 and CDR2 (germline): KGHSH, LQKENI. CDR3: CASSPRERYEQYF. The CDR3 DNA follows: TGTGCCAGCTCACCACGCGAGCGGTACGAGCAGTACTTC. The variable domain in full, with the rest retrieved from reference TRBV18 and TRBJ2-7, is NAGVMQNPRHLVRRRGQEARLRCSPMKGHSHVYWYRQLPEEGLKFMVYLQKENIIDESGMPKERFSAEFPKEGPSILRIQQVVRGDSAAYFCASSPRERYEQYFGPGTRLTVT.

This clonotype appeared many times. The rearrangement uses TRBV20-1 and TRBJ2-3; 7 nucleotides align to TRBD2. The CDR3 has 15 amino acids. Germline CDR1 DFQATT, CDR2 SNEGSKA (reference sequence). V dropped 6 bases and J dropped 2; count of bases not matched to a gene: 11. The CDR3 region is CSAAPGGTFTDTQYF. DNA for the CDR3: TGCAGTGCCGCCCCGGGGGGTACTTTCACAGATACGCAGTATTTT.

This clonotype was seen many times. The chain couples TRBV28 to TRBJ2-7; D is unclear. Germline V gene sequence: CDR1 MDHEN, CDR2 SYDVKM. The germline V and J ends were trimmed by 3 bases and 7 bases, with 10 bases remaining between them. The CDR3 is made up of 12 amino acids. CDR3 amino acids: CASSFGPREQYF. CDR3 bases: TGTGCCAGCAGTTTTGGCCCCCGGGAGCAGTACTTC.

Note on this clonotype: An end of the junction differs from the germline gene, which may be a read error. The chain joins TRBV7-7 to TRBJ2-1, with 11 bases aligning to TRBD2. Germline V gene data show CDR1 as SSHAT and CDR2 as FNYEAQ (reference sequence). There are 17 residues in the CDR3. For the CDR3, the DNA is TGTGCTAGCAGCCTCCTGACTAGCGGGAACACCTACAATGAGCAGTTCTTC. It specifies CASSLLTSGNTYNEQFF.

The chain couples TRBV5-5 to TRBJ2-2; the match to TRBD1 covers 8 bases. CDR1 SGHKS and CDR2 YYEKEE come from the germline V gene (reference sequence). The CDR3 consists of 17 residues. Trimming at V came to 4 bases and at J to 3 bases, leaving 11 bases not matched to a gene. CDR3 sequence: CASSEDREKGYTGELFF. The CDR3 DNA sequence: TGTGCCAGCAGCGAGGACAGGGAAAAAGGGTACACCGGGGAGCTGTTTTTT.

This clonotype was detected many times. The CDR3 loop reads CASSLGTGFYNEQFF. CDR3 DNA: TGTGCCAGCAGTCTCGGGACAGGGTTCTACAATGAGCAGTTCTTC. V gene TRBV28 combines with J gene TRBJ2-1, with 9 positions matching TRBD1. The CDR3 totals 15 residues. The ends lost 5 bases at V and 3 bases at J; junction bases unmatched: 5. The germline gives CDR1 MDHEN, CDR2 SYDVKM.